The clone carrying this T cell receptor (beta chain) came up a few times. TCRdb keeps only in-frame clones here, not all; method: immunoSEQ multiplex PCR. The table lists roughly 42,000 clones, 90% to 95% of them singletons. This entry comes from a study of T cell changes during pregnancy in multiple sclerosis. CDR1 ENHRY and CDR2 SYGVKD come from the germline V gene. The CDR3 length is 16 residues. The germline V and J ends were trimmed by 0 bases and 1 base, with 12 bases remaining between them. This sample comprised CD4+ T cells from peripheral blood mononuclear cells, obtained before pregnancy. This clonotype originated in a female donor with multiple sclerosis, enrolled in a pregnancy study. The chain recombines TRBV10-3 with TRBJ1-1; TRBD1 is a possible D gene (5 bases). The CDR3 is CAISESGGWSNTEAFF. The CDR3 nucleotides read TGTGCCATCAGTGAGTCCGGGGGATGGTCGAACACTGAAGCTTTCTTT.